This T cell receptor (beta chain) was captured in a study of T cells in Graves' hyperthyroidism and ophthalmopathy. Study-wide results and caveats: A median about 6 months before onset, the model predicted ophthalmopathy.

This clonotype has a count of ten or more. What it binds is not known. Those with hyperthyroidism were 18 to 65 years old, newly diagnosed, and ill for under 2 months. Each diagnosis drew on symptoms, thyroxine, TRAb, thyroid ultrasound and orbital computed tomography findings. Cells are PBMCs isolated from more than 8.5 ml of fresh blood. The CDR3 sequence is 13 residues long. V lost 2 bases, J lost 5 bases, and 12 bases lay in between. The germline V gene encodes CDR1 GTSNPN and CDR2 SVGIG (reference sequence). What was amplified from RNA transcripts were TCR beta CDR3 regions. During a first-round RT-PCR of the TCR CDR3, the HTBI primer set was used. Each CDR3 protein gets one entry after TCRdb re-called the multiplex PCR reads with MiXCR. The profile shows 500,000 to 600,000 distinct CDR3 sequences, 16% of them singletons.

This chain links TRBV30 with TRBJ1-2; D possibly corresponds to TRBD1 (5 bases). The sequenced material came from blood. The clonotype comes from a woman under 30 with Graves' hyperthyroidism. This CDR3 reads CAWSPGTEYGYTF. The DNA of the CDR3 is TGTGCCTGGAGTCCCGGGACGGAGTATGGCTACACCTTC. Full variable domain (outside the CDR3, taken from reference TRBV30 and TRBJ1-2): SQTIHQWPATLVQPVGSPLSLECTVEGTSNPNLYWYRQAAGRGLQLLFYSVGIGQISSEVPQNLSASRPQDRQFILSSKKLLLSDSGFYLCAWSPGTEYGYTFGSGTRLTVV.